The rows below give T cell receptor beta chains drawn from one sample of a study of T-cell memory formation after mild COVID-19. Using its own MiXCR run on the 5' RACE reads, TCRdb lists one record per CDR3 protein. The table shows fewer than 150,000 distinct CDR3 sequences, with 13% to 15% occurring only once. Source material: PBMCs or a T cell subset sorted from them (not recorded which). The receptors were gathered from an adult woman who had mild COVID-19 (a few samples of this study predate the infection). Cell type and time point are not known. Both conserved end residues are trimmed from each CDR3.

TRBV29-1	SVAGDSEGQYEQY
TRBV12-3/TRBV12-4	ASSLDGEKLF
TRBV20-1	SAEAPRQANYGYT
TRBV4-3	ASSQGTGLDTEAF
TRBV6-1	ASRGGQTKDNEQF
TRBV4-1	ASSQERLAGASYEQY
TRBV11-1	ASSLRDRSSYNEQF
TRBV12-3/TRBV12-4	ASSFPQHSTDTQY
TRBV5-1	ASSAYPKDQTGETQY
TRBV3-1	ASSRDRTSGERPTGELF
TRBV6-5	ASSWGQGNQPQH
TRBV12-3/TRBV12-4	ASSTPSGNGWEQY
TRBV3-1	ASSQEGATGYEQY
TRBV28	ASSQPPLESRTDTQY
TRBV7-6	ASSPNLDGYNEQF
TRBV27	ASSDIGQGVYGYT
TRBV10-3	AISGHTNYGYT
TRBV4-3	ASSHETGVNTEAF
TRBV29-1	SATREGNTDTQY
TRBV2	ASSEREGTSGGDTQY
TRBV7-8	ASTPREGSSYNEQF
TRBV20-1	SARDLRGESYEQY
TRBV24-1	ATSAGLGQVNQETQY
TRBV3-1	ASSQLTWEGQGLAGSTDTQY
TRBV2	ASMRDTAGGDQPQH
TRBV2	ASSESPGLAYDEQF
TRBV7-3	ASSSSHSFVGLGAHNEQF
TRBV7-9	ASSLEGKFTYEQY
TRBV7-2	ASSPLTGLLQETQY
TRBV12-3/TRBV12-4	ASSLDVGGGMGAKNIQY
TRBV9	ASSVEIRAGGYT
TRBV27	ASSPTGGWVYEQY
TRBV6-5	ASSFDIQGANEKLF
TRBV7-2	ASSPGLAGGFYEQY
TRBV10-3	AISGPGDSNQPQH